The entry that follows covers one TCR beta chain sequence. This CDR3 has 14 residues. Germline-derived CDR1 and CDR2 are LNHDA and SQIVND (reference sequence). The V gene lost 4 bases and the J gene lost 2 bases, with 12 bases spanning the gap. This specimen belongs to a study of technical replicates of blood from a handful of donors. The method was immunoSEQ multiplex PCR; TCRdb's version includes in-frame clones alone and lacks a portion of them. Of 55,000 to 75,000 clones listed, 91% were seen once; the top ten hold less than 5%. V gene TRBV19 combines with J gene TRBJ2-7; perhaps TRBD1 as D (5 bases). Sample: PBMCs. The TCR sequence derives from a human donor in good health. Some clones in this sample may be carry-over from other donors' samples. CDR3 bases: TGTGCCAGTAGTACCCCAGACAGAACCTACGAGCAGTACTTC. This translates into CASSTPDRTYEQYF.